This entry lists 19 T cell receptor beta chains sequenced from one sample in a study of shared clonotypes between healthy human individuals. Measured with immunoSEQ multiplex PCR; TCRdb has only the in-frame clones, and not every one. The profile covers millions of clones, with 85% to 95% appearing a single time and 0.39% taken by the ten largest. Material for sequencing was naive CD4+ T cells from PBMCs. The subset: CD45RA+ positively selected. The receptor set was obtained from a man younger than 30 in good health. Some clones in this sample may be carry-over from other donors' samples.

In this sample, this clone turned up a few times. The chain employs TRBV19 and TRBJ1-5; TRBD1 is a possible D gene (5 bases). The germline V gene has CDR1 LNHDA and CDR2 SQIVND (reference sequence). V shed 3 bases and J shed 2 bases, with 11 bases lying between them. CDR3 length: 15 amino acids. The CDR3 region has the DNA TGTGCCAGTAGTATTGGAGGGGCGGGCAATCAGCCCCAGCATTTT. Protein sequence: CASSIGGAGNQPQHF.

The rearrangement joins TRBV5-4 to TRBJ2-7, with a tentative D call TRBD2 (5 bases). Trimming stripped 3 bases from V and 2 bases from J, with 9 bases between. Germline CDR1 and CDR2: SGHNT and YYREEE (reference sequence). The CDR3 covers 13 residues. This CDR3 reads CASSSGVAYEQYF. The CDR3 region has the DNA TGTGCCAGCAGCTCCGGGGTCGCCTACGAGCAGTACTTC.

This CDR3 is CASSAEIGGRGGYTF. In DNA form, the CDR3 reads TGTGCCAGCAGCGCTGAGATCGGAGGAAGAGGAGGCTACACCTTC. The gene calls are TRBV9 and TRBJ1-2; D remains unclear. Between the trimmed V and J ends, which lost 3 bases and 8 bases, there was a span of 20 bases. Per the germline V gene, CDR1 is SGDLS and CDR2 is YYNGEE. The CDR3 consists of 15 residues.

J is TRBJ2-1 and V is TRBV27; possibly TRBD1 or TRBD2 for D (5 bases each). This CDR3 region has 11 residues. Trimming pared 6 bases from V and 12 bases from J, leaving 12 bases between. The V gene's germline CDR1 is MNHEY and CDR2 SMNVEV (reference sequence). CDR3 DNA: TGTGCCAGCAGGGGACGTGCCGGGCAGTTCTTC. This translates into CASRGRAGQFF.

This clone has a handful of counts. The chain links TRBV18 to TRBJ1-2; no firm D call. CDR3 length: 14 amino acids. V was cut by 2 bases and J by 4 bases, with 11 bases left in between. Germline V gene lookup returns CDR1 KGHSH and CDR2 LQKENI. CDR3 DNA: TGTGCCAGCTCACCAGAGGGATCGGGCTATGGCTACACCTTC. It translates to CASSPEGSGYGYTF.

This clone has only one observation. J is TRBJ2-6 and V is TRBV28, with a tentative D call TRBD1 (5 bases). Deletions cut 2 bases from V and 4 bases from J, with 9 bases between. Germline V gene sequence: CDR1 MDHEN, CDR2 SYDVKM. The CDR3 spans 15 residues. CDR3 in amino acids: CASSLDSPGANVLTF. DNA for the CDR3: TGTGCCAGCAGTTTAGACAGCCCCGGGGCCAACGTCCTGACTTTC.

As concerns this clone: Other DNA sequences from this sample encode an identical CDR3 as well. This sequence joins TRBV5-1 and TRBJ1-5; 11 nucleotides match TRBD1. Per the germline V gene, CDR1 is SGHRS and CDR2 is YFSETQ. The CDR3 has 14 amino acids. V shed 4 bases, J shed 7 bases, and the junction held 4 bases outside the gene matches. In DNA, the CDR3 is TGCGCCAGCAGCCTCGGGACAGGGGGACAGCCCCAGCATTTT. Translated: CASSLGTGGQPQHF.

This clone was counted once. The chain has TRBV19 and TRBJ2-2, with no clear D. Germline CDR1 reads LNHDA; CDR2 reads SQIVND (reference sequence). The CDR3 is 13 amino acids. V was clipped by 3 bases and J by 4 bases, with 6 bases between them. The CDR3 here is CASSMSFTGELFF. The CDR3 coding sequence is TGTGCCAGTAGTATGTCCTTCACCGGGGAGCTGTTTTTT.

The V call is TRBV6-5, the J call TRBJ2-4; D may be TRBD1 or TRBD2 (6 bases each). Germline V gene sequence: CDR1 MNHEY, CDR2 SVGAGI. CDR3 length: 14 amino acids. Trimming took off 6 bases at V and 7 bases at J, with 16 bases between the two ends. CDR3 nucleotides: TGTGCCAGCAGCCTAAGGGGGGAATCCAACATTCAGTACTTC. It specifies CASSLRGESNIQYF.

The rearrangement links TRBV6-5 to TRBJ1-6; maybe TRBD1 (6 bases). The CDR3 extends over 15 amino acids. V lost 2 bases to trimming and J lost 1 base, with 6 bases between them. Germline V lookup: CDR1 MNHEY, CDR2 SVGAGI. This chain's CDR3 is CASSYGTSYNSPLHF. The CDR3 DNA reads TGTGCCAGCAGTTACGGGACATCCTATAATTCACCCCTCCACTTT.

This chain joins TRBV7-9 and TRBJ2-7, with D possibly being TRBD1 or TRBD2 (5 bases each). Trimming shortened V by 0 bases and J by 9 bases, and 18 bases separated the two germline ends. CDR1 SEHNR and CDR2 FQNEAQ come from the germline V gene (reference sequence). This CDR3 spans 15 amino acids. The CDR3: CASSLAETDQRGQYF. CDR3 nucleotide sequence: TGTGCCAGCAGCTTAGCCGAAACAGACCAGAGGGGGCAGTACTTC.

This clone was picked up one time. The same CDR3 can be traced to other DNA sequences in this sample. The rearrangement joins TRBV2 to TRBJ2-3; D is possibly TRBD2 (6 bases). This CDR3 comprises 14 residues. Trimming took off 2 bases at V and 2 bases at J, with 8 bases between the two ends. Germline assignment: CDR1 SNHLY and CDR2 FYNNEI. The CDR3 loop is CASSEPGLTDTQYF. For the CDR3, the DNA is TGTGCCAGCAGTGAACCGGGACTCACAGATACGCAGTATTTT.

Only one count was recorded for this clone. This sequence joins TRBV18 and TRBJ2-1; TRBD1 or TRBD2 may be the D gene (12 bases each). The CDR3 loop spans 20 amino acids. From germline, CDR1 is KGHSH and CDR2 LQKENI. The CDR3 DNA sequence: TGTGGCCGCCGGGACAGGGGGCCTAGCGGGAGGGCCAGCTCCTACAATGAGCAGTTCTTC. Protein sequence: CGRRDRGPSGRASSYNEQFF.

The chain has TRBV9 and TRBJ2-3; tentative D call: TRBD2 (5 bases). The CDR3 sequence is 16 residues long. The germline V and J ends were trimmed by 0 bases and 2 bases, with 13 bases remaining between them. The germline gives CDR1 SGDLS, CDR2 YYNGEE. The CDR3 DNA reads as TGTGCCAGCAGCGTAGGAACTAGTTGGATCACAGATACGCAGTATTTT. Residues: CASSVGTSWITDTQYF.

As DNA, the CDR3 is TGTGCCAGCAGTTCGGACAGGAAGGGCGCTGAAGCTTTCTTT. Protein product: CASSSDRKGAEAFF. The chain is built from TRBV27 and TRBJ1-1; 7 nucleotides match TRBD1. This CDR3 has 14 amino acids. The trim removed 4 bases at V and 6 bases at J, leaving 8 bases unmatched. Germline values: CDR1 MNHEY, CDR2 SMNVEV (reference sequence).

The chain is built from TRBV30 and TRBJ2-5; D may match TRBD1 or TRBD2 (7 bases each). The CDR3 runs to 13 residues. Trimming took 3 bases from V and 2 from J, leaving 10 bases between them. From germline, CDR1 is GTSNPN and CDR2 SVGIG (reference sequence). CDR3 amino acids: CAWSQGGQETQYF. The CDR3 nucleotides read TGTGCCTGGAGCCAGGGGGGGCAAGAGACCCAGTACTTC.

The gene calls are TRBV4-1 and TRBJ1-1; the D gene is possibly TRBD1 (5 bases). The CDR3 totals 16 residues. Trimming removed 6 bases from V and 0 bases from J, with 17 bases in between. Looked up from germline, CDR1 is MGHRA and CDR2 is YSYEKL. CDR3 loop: CASRLYSGGVNTEAFF. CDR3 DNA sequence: TGCGCCAGCAGACTTTACTCGGGGGGGGTGAACACTGAAGCTTTCTTT.

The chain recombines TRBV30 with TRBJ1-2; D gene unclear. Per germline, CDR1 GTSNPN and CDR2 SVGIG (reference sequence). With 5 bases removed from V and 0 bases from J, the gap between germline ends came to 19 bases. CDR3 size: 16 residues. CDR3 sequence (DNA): TGTGCCTGGGATTTCCCTCCCGGCGATCCTAACTATGGCTACACCTTC. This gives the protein CAWDFPPGDPNYGYTF. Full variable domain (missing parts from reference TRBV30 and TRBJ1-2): SQTIHQWPATLVQPVGSPLSLECTVEGTSNPNLYWYRQAAGRGLQLLFYSVGIGQISSEVPQNLSASRPQDRQFILSSKKLLLSDSGFYLCAWDFPPGDPNYGYTFGSGTRLTVV.

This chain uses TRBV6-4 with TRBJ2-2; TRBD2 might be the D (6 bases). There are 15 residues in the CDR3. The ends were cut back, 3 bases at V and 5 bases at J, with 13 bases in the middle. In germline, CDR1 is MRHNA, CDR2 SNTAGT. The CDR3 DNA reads TGTGCCAGCAGTGAGGAGCTGACTAGGACCGGGGAGCTGTTTTTT. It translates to CASSEELTRTGELFF.